A selection of T cell receptor beta chains follows, all from one sample in a study of blood T cell repertoires in COVID-19. The data were produced by immunoSEQ multiplex PCR, yet TCRdb's version contains in-frame clones alone and is incomplete. In the table there are under 400,000 clones, nearly 90% of which are singletons. The sequencing input was peripheral blood. Receptor source: a man between 18 and 29 years old with active or convalescent COVID-19. The CDR3 runs from the conserved cysteine through the conserved F or W. D genes are given only for firm matches. Clone size appears in some rows only: once, few, many, or a class for an expanded clone.

J gene: TRBJ1-4; D gene: TRBD1; V gene: TRBV14; CDR3 length: 14; clone size: NA; CDR3 DNA: TGTGCCAGCAGCCAAGAGTGGGACAGTGAAAAACTGTTTTTT; CDR3 protein: CASSQEWDSEKLFF
J gene: TRBJ2-1; D gene: NA; V gene: TRBV5-1; CDR3 length: 15; clone size: NA; CDR3 DNA: TGCGCCAGCGGAACAGGGCAGCTCTCCTACAATGAGCAGTTCTTC; CDR3 protein: CASGTGQLSYNEQFF
J gene: TRBJ1-6; D gene: NA; V gene: TRBV5-1; CDR3 length: 17; clone size: NA; CDR3 DNA: TGCGCCAGCAGCTTCGGGACATCTGACTCCTATAATTCACCCCTCCACTTT; CDR3 protein: CASSFGTSDSYNSPLHF
J gene: TRBJ2-5; D gene: NA; V gene: TRBV11-3; CDR3 length: 15; clone size: NA; CDR3 DNA: TGTGCCAGCAGCTTAGGAGGTAGCAGACAAGAGACCCAGTACTTC; CDR3 protein: CASSLGGSRQETQYF
J gene: TRBJ1-2; D gene: NA; V gene: TRBV24-1; CDR3 length: 11; clone size: NA; CDR3 DNA: TGTGCCACCAGTGATACCCAGGGCTACACCTTC; CDR3 protein: CATSDTQGYTF
J gene: TRBJ2-7; D gene: TRBD1; V gene: TRBV7-7; CDR3 length: 16; clone size: NA; CDR3 DNA: TGTGCCAGCAGCTGTAACCCGGGACAGGGCTGCTACGAGCAGTACTTC; CDR3 protein: CASSCNPGQGCYEQYF
J gene: TRBJ2-7; D gene: NA; V gene: TRBV2; CDR3 length: 15; clone size: NA; CDR3 DNA: TGTGCCAGCAGCCCGGAGGGATTCGAGGGCTACGAGCAGTACTTC; CDR3 protein: CASSPEGFEGYEQYF
J gene: TRBJ2-3; D gene: TRBD2; V gene: TRBV27; CDR3 length: 15; clone size: NA; CDR3 DNA: TGTGCCAGCAGACTTAGCGGGAGAGGCACAGATACGCAGTATTTT; CDR3 protein: CASRLSGRGTDTQYF
J gene: TRBJ2-3; D gene: TRBD2; V gene: TRBV7-3; CDR3 length: 15; clone size: NA; CDR3 DNA: TGTGCCAGCAGCTATAGCGGGGTGAGCACAGATACGCAGTATTTT; CDR3 protein: CASSYSGVSTDTQYF
J gene: TRBJ2-5; D gene: TRBD2; V gene: TRBV19; CDR3 length: 13; clone size: once; CDR3 DNA: TGTGCCAGTAGTATAAGCGGGAGGGAGACCCAGTACTTC; CDR3 protein: CASSISGRETQYF
J gene: TRBJ1-2; D gene: TRBD1; V gene: TRBV6-2/TRBV6-3; CDR3 length: 15; clone size: NA; CDR3 DNA: TGTGCCAGCAGTCCCGGGACAGGGAGGGTGGATGGCTACACCTTC; CDR3 protein: CASSPGTGRVDGYTF
J gene: TRBJ2-1; D gene: TRBD1; V gene: TRBV19; CDR3 length: 16; clone size: NA; CDR3 DNA: TGTGCCAGTAGTGAGGGACAGGGGATAGCCTACAATGAGCAGTTCTTC; CDR3 protein: CASSEGQGIAYNEQFF
J gene: TRBJ2-3; D gene: TRBD2; V gene: TRBV7-3; CDR3 length: 15; clone size: NA; CDR3 DNA: TGTGCCAGCAGCTTAATGGCGGGAGTCTCAGATACGCAGTATTTT; CDR3 protein: CASSLMAGVSDTQYF
J gene: TRBJ2-1; D gene: NA; V gene: TRBV7-2; CDR3 length: 15; clone size: NA; CDR3 DNA: TGTGCCAGCAGCTCTCGGGACTCCCGTGTTACTGAGCAGTTCTTC; CDR3 protein: CASSSRDSRVTEQFF
J gene: TRBJ1-3; D gene: NA; V gene: TRBV29-1; CDR3 length: 13; clone size: NA; CDR3 DNA: TGCAGCGTTGTTATCAGGGATGGAAACACCATATATTTT; CDR3 protein: CSVVIRDGNTIYF
J gene: TRBJ1-1; D gene: NA; V gene: TRBV2; CDR3 length: 14; clone size: NA; CDR3 DNA: TGTGCCAGCAGCGAACAGGGCGCGAGCACTGAAGCTTTCTTT; CDR3 protein: CASSEQGASTEAFF
J gene: TRBJ1-2; D gene: NA; V gene: TRBV6-5; CDR3 length: 16; clone size: NA; CDR3 DNA: TGTGCCAGCAGTTACTTAAGACCCAGGCGGGACTATGGCTACACCTTC; CDR3 protein: CASSYLRPRRDYGYTF
J gene: TRBJ1-2; D gene: TRBD1; V gene: TRBV6-1; CDR3 length: 16; clone size: NA; CDR3 DNA: TGTGCCAGCAGGGAAGGGACAGGGACCATGGGCTATGGCTACACCTTC; CDR3 protein: CASREGTGTMGYGYTF
J gene: TRBJ2-2; D gene: NA; V gene: TRBV5-1; CDR3 length: 12; clone size: NA; CDR3 DNA: TGCGCCAGCAATCTCGAGACCGGGGAGCTGTTTTTT; CDR3 protein: CASNLETGELFF
J gene: TRBJ1-4; D gene: NA; V gene: TRBV6-5; CDR3 length: 13; clone size: NA; CDR3 DNA: TGTGCCAGCAGTTTCACAGGTTATGAAAAACTGTTTTTT; CDR3 protein: CASSFTGYEKLFF
J gene: TRBJ2-2; D gene: NA; V gene: TRBV3-1/TRBV3-2; CDR3 length: 14; clone size: NA; CDR3 DNA: TGTGCCAGCAGCCAAGCCCAGAACACCGGGGAGCTGTTTTTT; CDR3 protein: CASSQAQNTGELFF
J gene: TRBJ2-3; D gene: NA; V gene: TRBV6-6; CDR3 length: 15; clone size: NA; CDR3 DNA: TGTGCCAGCACCGGGTACGGTTCTAGCACAGATACGCAGTATTTT; CDR3 protein: CASTGYGSSTDTQYF
J gene: TRBJ2-1; D gene: NA; V gene: TRBV21-1; CDR3 length: 14; clone size: NA; CDR3 DNA: TGTGCCAGCAGCCTGGCTCGGGCCTACAATGAGCAGTTCTTC; CDR3 protein: CASSLARAYNEQFF
J gene: TRBJ2-7; D gene: TRBD1; V gene: TRBV28; CDR3 length: 14; clone size: NA; CDR3 DNA: TGTGCCAGCAGTTCCCGGGACAGGGTCGACGAGCAGTACTTC; CDR3 protein: CASSSRDRVDEQYF
J gene: TRBJ1-5; D gene: TRBD1; V gene: TRBV28; CDR3 length: 14; clone size: NA; CDR3 DNA: TGTGCCAGTGGACAGGGAACCTTCAATCAGCCCCAGCATTTT; CDR3 protein: CASGQGTFNQPQHF
J gene: TRBJ2-7; D gene: TRBD2; V gene: TRBV11-2; CDR3 length: 15; clone size: NA; CDR3 DNA: TGTGCCAGCAGCTTAGTCCCACTAGCGGGGCCAGGGCAGTACTTC; CDR3 protein: CASSLVPLAGPGQYF
J gene: TRBJ1-1; D gene: TRBD1; V gene: TRBV7-3; CDR3 length: 15; clone size: NA; CDR3 DNA: TGTGCCAGCAGCATTGATTCAGGGGGTAACACTGAAGCTTTCTTT; CDR3 protein: CASSIDSGGNTEAFF
J gene: TRBJ1-2; D gene: NA; V gene: TRBV28; CDR3 length: 13; clone size: NA; CDR3 DNA: TGTGCCAGCAGTCCACCCGGGGATTATGGCTACACCTTC; CDR3 protein: CASSPPGDYGYTF
J gene: TRBJ2-3; D gene: TRBD2; V gene: TRBV5-5; CDR3 length: 18; clone size: NA; CDR3 DNA: TGTGCCAGCAGCGTCCCCGGGACTAGCGGGGCTCGGGGAGATACGCAGTATTTT; CDR3 protein: CASSVPGTSGARGDTQYF